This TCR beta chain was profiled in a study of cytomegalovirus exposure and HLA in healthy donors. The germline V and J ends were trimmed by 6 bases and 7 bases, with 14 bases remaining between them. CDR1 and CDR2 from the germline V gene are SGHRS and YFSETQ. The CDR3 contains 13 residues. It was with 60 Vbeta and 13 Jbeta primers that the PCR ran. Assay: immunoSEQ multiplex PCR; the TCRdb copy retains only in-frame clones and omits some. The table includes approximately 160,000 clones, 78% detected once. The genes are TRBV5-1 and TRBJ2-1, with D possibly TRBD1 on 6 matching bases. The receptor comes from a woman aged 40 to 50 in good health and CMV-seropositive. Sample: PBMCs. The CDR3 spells CASTIPGVNEQFF. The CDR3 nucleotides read TGCGCCAGCACCATCCCAGGGGTGAATGAGCAGTTCTTC.